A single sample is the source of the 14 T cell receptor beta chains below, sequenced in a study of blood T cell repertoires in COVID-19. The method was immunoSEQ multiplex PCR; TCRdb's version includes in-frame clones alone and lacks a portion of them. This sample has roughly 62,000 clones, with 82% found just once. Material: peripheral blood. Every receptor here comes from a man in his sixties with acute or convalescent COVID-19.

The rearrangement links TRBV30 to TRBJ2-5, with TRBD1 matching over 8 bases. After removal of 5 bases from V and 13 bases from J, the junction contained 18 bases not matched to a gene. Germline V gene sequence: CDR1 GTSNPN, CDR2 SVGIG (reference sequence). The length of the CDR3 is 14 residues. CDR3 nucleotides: TGTGCCTGGGGGACTCGGGACAGGTGGGGGGCCCGGTACTTC. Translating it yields CAWGTRDRWGARYF.

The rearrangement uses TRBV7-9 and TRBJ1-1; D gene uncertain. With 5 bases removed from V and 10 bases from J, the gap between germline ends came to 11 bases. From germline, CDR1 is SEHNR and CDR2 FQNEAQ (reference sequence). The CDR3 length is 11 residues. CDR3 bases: TGTGCCAGCAGCGCCGGGGAAATAGCTTTCTTT. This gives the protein CASSAGEIAFF.

The DNA for the CDR3 is TGTGCCAGCAGCTTAGTCTGGGGGCCCCAAGGCACTGAAGCTTTCTTT. This translates into CASSLVWGPQGTEAFF. This chain connects TRBV7-8 to TRBJ1-1; TRBD1 might be the D (6 bases). There are 16 residues in the CDR3. The V end was cut by 1 base, the J end by 4 bases, with 16 bases between. Germline V CDR1 and CDR2: SGHVS, FQNEAQ.

The CDR3 loop is CASSYSVPNSPLHF. In DNA, the CDR3 is TGTGCCAGCAGTTACAGTGTCCCTAATTCACCCCTCCACTTT. The V gene is TRBV28, the J gene TRBJ1-6; D is unclear. This CDR3 region has 14 residues. Per the germline V gene, CDR1 is MDHEN and CDR2 is SYDVKM. V dropped 4 bases and J dropped 6 bases, with 10 bases sitting between them.

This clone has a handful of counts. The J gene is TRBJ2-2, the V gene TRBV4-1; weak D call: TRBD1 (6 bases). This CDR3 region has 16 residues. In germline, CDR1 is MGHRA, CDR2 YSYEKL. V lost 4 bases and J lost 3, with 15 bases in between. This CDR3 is CASSPRLAGDTGELFF. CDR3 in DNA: TGCGCCAGCAGCCCCCGTCTCGCAGGGGACACCGGGGAGCTGTTTTTT.

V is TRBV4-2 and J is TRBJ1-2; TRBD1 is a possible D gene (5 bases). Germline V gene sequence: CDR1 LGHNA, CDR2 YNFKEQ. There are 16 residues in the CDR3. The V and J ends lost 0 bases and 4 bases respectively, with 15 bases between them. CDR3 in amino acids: CASSQDLPDSSYGYTF. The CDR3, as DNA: TGTGCCAGCAGCCAAGATCTTCCAGACAGTAGCTATGGCTACACCTTC.

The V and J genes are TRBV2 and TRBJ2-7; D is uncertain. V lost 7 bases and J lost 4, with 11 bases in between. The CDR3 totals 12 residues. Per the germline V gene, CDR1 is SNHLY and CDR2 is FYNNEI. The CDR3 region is CASNLGPYEQYF. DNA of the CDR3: TGTGCCAGCAACCTTGGCCCATACGAGCAGTACTTC.

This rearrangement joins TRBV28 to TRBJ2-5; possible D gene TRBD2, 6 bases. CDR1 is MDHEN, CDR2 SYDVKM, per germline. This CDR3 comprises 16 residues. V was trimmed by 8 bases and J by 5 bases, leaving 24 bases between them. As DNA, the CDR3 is TGTGCCAGCTCTTTGGAGGGGAATCTGATTAGGGAGACCCAGTACTTC. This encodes CASSLEGNLIRETQYF.

In DNA form, the CDR3 reads TGTGCCAGCAAAAGAGGAACTGAAGCTTTCTTT. Protein: CASKRGTEAFF. The chain combines TRBV5-8 with TRBJ1-1; D gene uncertain. The V and J ends lost 6 bases and 5 bases respectively, with 8 bases between them. CDR1 and CDR2 (germline): SGHTS, YDEGEE. The CDR3 sequence is 11 residues long.

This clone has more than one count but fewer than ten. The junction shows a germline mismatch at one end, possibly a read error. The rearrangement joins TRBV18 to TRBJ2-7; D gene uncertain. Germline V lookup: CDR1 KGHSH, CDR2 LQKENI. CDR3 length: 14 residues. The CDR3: CASSPKTFSHEQYF. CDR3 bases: TGTGCCAGCTCACCTAAGACATTCTCCCACGAGCAGTACTTC.

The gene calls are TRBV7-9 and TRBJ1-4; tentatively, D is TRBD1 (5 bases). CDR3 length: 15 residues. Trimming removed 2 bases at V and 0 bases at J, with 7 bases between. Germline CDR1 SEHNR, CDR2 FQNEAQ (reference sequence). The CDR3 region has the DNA TGTGCCAGCAGCTTATGGGGGGCAACTAATGAAAAACTGTTTTTT. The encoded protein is CASSLWGATNEKLFF.

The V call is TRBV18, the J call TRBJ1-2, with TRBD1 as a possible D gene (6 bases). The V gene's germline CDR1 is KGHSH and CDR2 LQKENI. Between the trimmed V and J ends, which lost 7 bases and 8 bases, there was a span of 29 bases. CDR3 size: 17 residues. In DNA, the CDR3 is TGTGCCAGCTTCACCACAGAGCGACAGGCCGAAAAATGGGGCTACACCTTC. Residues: CASFTTERQAEKWGYTF.

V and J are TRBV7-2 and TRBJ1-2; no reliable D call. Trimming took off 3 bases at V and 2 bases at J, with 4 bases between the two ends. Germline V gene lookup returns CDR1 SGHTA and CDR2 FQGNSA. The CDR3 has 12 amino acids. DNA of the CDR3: TGTGCCAGCAGCTTCAGGAACTATGGCTACACCTTC. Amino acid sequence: CASSFRNYGYTF.

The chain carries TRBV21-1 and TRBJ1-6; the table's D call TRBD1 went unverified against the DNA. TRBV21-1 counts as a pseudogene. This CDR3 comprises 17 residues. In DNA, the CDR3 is TGTGCCAGCAGCCTAGGGGAAGTAGGGTCCCTAAATTCACCCCTCCACTTT. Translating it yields CASSLGEVGSLNSPLHF.